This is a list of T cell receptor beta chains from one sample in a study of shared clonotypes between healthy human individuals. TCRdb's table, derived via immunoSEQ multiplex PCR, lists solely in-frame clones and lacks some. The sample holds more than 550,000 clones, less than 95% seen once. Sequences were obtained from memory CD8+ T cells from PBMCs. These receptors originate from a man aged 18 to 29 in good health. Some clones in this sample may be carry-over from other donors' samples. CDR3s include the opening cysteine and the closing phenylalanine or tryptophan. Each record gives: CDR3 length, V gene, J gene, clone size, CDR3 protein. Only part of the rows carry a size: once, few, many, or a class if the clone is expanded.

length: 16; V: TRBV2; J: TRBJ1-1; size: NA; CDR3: CASSEARVLVNTEAFF
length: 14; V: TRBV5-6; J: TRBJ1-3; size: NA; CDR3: CASALRGSGNTIYF
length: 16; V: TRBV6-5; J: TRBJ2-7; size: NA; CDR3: CASSYSRLAGAYEQYF
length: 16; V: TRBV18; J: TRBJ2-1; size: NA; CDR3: CASSPPLRATLNEQFF
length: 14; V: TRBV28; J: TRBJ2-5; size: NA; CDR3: CASRIQGLQETQYF
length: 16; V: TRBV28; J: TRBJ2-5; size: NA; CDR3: CASSSQRGGRLETQYF
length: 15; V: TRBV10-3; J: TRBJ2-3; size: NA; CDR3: CAISESVGGPDTQYF
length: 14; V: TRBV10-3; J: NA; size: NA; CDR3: CAISVTDSSYEQYF
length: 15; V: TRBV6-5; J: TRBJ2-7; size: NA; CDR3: CASSPAGGYFYEQYF
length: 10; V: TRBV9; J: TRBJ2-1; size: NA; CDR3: CASGYNEQFF
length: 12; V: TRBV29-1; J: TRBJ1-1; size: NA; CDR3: CSVDRGGTEAFF
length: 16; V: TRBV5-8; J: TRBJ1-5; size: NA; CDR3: CASSLSHSLTGLPQHF
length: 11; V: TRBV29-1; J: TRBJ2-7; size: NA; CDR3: CSVLESYEQYF
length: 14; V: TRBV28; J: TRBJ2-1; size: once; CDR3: CASSFGTSFNEQFF
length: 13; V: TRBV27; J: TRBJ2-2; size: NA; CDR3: CASGPLGTGELFF
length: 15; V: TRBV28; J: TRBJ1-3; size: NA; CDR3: CASSLARGRGNTIYF
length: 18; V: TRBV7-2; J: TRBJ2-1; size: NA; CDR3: CASSFPLDPGQSYNEQFF